This T cell receptor beta chain came from a study of T cell responses to AZD1222 COVID-19 vaccine. Clones were sequenced by immunoSEQ multiplex PCR, and TCRdb holds only the in-frame ones, with some missing. The data contain 150,000 to 200,000 clones, about 88% of them singletons. Between the trimmed V and J ends, which lost 1 base and 6 bases, there was a span of 17 bases. The CDR3 has 16 amino acids. Germline loops: CDR1 SGHKS, CDR2 YYEKEE (reference sequence). Sequenced material: peripheral blood, taken 28 days after the second AZD1222 dose. This clonotype was sampled from an adult who received the AZD1222 COVID-19 vaccine. The chain has TRBV5-5 and TRBJ2-1, with D perhaps TRBD1 or TRBD2 (6 bases each). The CDR3 bases are TGTGCCAGCAGCTTGCAGGGGATAGCGGTTCCCAATGAGCAGTTCTTC. Residues: CASSLQGIAVPNEQFF.